This TCR beta chain stems from a study of blood T cells in healthy people across ages. Per sample, extraction of total RNA gave at least 5.5 micrograms in every case. The germline V gene encodes CDR1 DFQATT and CDR2 SNEGSKA (reference sequence). The CDR3 loop spans 17 amino acids. V lost 2 bases, J lost 5 bases, and 22 bases lay in between. Next came a second PCR, run for roughly 7 to 12 cycles, which used a sample-barcoded 5' primer along with a J-beta primer mix. A tag from a template-switch adaptor with 12 random nucleotides marked each cDNA molecule. TCRdb re-called the 5' RACE reads with MiXCR, one entry per CDR3 protein. The data hold roughly 1,700,000 distinct CDR3 sequences, with about 30% observed a single time.

The chain is built from TRBV20-1 and TRBJ2-1, with TRBD1 as a possible D gene (6 bases). This TCR came from a woman aged 30 to 39 in good health. The sequencing sample was made of blood. CDR3 amino acids: CSARSLGAGERHNEQFF. As DNA, the CDR3 is TGCAGTGCTAGAAGCTTGGGGGCCGGAGAACGGCACAATGAGCAGTTCTTC.